The subject of this entry is one T cell receptor (beta chain). Its antigen is not identified. Profiling relied on immunoSEQ multiplex PCR, and the TCRdb table lists in-frame clones only, not all of them. The data show tens of thousands of clones, with roughly 94% seen just once and roughly 21% held by the top ten. This sample is part of a study of OX40 agonist ivuxolimab in advanced cancers. Looking at the study overall: The dose-escalation cohort had hepatocellular carcinoma, melanoma, renal cell or head and neck cancer. Among those enrolled, mean age was 60 years (range about 23 to 79) and roughly 84% were male.

Study outcomes and limitations: Antigen specificity of clonally expanded peripheral T cells was not established.

The germline V gene encodes CDR1 SQVTM and CDR2 ANQGSEA. V dropped 1 base and J dropped 0 bases, with 10 bases sitting between them. The CDR3 totals 15 residues. The input for sequencing was CD4+ or CD8+ T cells sorted from blood, taken in a trial of the OX40 agonist ivuxolimab. This chain links TRBV29-1 with TRBJ2-1; D tentatively reads TRBD1 or TRBD2 (5 bases each). This clonotype originated in an adult with an advanced solid tumor such as melanoma, head and neck, liver or kidney cancer. The CDR3 DNA is TGCAGCGTTGAAGGGACAACTAGCTCCTACAATGAGCAGTTCTTC. Encoded protein: CSVEGTTSSYNEQFF.